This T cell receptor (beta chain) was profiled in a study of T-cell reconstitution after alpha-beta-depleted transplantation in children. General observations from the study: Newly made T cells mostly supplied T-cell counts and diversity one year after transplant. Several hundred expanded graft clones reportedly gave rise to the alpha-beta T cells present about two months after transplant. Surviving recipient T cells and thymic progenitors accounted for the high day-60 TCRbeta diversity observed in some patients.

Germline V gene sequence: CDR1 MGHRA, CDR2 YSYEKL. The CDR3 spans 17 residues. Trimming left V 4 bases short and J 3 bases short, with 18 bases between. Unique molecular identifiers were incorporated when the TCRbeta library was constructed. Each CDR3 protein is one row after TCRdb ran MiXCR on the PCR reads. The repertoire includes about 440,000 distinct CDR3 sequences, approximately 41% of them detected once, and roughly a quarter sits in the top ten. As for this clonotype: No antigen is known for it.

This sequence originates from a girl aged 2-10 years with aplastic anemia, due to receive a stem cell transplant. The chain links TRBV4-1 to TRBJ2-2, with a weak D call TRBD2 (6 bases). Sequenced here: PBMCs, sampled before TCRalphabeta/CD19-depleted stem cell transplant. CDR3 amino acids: CASSRQSRTIYTGELFF. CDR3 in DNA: TGCGCCAGCAGCCGACAAAGCAGGACTATCTACACCGGGGAGCTGTTTTTT.